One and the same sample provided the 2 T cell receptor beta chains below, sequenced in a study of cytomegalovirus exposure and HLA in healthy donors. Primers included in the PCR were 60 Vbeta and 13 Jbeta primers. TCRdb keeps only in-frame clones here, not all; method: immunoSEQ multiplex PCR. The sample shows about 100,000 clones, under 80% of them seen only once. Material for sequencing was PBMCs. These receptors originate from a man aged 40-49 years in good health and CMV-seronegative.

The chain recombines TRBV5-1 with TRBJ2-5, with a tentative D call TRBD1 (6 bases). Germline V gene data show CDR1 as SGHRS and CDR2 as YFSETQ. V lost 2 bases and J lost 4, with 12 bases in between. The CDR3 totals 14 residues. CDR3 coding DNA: TGCGCCAGCAGCTTTTCCGGGACACCAGAGACCCAGTACTTC. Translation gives CASSFSGTPETQYF.

The CDR3 protein is CASSFDRGGEKLFF. The CDR3 DNA reads as TGTGCCAGCAGTTTCGACAGGGGTGGTGAAAAACTGTTTTTT. The chain joins TRBV6-8 to TRBJ1-4; 8 bases fit TRBD1. The trim removed 4 bases at V and 7 bases at J, leaving 5 bases unmatched. This CDR3 has 14 residues. CDR1 and CDR2 (germline): MNHGY, SAAAGT.